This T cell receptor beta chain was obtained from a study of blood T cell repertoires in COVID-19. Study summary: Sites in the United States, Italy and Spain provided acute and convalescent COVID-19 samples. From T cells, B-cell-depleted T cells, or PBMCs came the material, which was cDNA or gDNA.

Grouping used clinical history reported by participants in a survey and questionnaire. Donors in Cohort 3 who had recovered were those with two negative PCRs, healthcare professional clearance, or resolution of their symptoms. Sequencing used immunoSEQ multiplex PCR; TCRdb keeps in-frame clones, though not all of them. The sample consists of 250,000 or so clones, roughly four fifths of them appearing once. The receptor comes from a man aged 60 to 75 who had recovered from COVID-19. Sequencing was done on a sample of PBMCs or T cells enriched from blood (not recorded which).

CDR3 sequence (DNA): TGTGCCAGCAGCTTAGTCCGGGACACCCAGGGGGCCACTGAAGCTTTCTTT. Translated: CASSLVRDTQGATEAFF. V gene TRBV7-6 combines with J gene TRBJ1-1; 8 bases agree with TRBD1. Germline values: CDR1 SGHVS, CDR2 FNYEAQ. The V and J ends lost 1 base and 4 bases, in that order; junction bases with no gene match: 11. The length of the CDR3 is 17 residues.